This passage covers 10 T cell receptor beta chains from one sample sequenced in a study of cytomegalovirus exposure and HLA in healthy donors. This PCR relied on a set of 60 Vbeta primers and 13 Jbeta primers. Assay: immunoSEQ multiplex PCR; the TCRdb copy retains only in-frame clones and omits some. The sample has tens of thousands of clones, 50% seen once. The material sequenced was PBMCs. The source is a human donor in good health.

CDR3 in DNA: TGCGCCAGCAGCGCCCGACAGTTGAACACTGAAGCTTTCTTT. Its protein product is CASSARQLNTEAFF. This chain uses TRBV4-3 with TRBJ1-1; tentatively, D is TRBD1 (5 bases). Germline-derived CDR1 and CDR2 are LGHNA and YSLEER. V was shortened by 5 bases and J by 0 bases, with 10 bases between the two germline ends. This CDR3 is 14 amino acids long.

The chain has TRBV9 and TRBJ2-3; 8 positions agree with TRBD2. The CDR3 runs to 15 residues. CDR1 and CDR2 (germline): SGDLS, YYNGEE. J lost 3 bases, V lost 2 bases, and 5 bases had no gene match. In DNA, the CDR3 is TGTGCCAGCAGCGTGGCGGGGGGATCGACAGATACGCAGTATTTT. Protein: CASSVAGGSTDTQYF.

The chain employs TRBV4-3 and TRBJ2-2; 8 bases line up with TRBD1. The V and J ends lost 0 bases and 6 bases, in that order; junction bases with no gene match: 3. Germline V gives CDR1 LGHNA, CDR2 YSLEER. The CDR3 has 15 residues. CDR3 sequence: CASSQDDRGAGELFF. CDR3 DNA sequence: TGCGCCAGCAGCCAAGATGACAGGGGAGCCGGGGAGCTGTTTTTT.

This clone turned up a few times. The CDR3 DNA follows: TGTGCCAGCAGTGAACAGGGTGGCTACACCTTC. This translates into CASSEQGGYTF. This chain connects TRBV2 to TRBJ1-2; D perhaps matches TRBD1 (5 bases). V was shortened by 2 bases and J by 7 bases, with 5 bases between the two germline ends. The CDR3 covers 11 residues. In germline, CDR1 is SNHLY, CDR2 FYNNEI. Full variable domain (rest looked up from reference TRBV2 and TRBJ1-2): EPEVTQTPSHQVTQMGQEVILRCVPISNHLYFYWYRQILGQKVEFLVSFYNNEISEKSEIFDDQFSVERPDGSNFTLKIRSTKLEDSAMYFCASSEQGGYTFGSGTRLTVV.

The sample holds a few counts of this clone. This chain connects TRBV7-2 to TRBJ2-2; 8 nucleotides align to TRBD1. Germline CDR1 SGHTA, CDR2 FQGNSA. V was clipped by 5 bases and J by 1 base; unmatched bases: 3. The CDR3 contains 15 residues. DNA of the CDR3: TGTGCCAGCAGCATAGGACAGGGGAACACCGGGGAGCTGTTTTTT. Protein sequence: CASSIGQGNTGELFF.

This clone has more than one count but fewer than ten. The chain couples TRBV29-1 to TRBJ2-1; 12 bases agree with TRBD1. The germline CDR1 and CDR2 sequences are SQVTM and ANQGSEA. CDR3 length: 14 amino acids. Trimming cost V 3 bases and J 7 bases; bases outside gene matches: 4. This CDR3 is CSVEGGQGANEQFF. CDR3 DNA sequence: TGCAGCGTTGAGGGGGGACAGGGGGCGAATGAGCAGTTCTTC.

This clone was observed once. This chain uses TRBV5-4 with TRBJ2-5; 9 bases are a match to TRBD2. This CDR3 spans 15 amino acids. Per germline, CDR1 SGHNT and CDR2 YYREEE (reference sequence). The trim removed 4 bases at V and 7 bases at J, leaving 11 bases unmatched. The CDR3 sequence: CASSMNLAGHGTQYF. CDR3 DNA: TGTGCCAGCAGCATGAACCTAGCGGGGCACGGGACCCAGTACTTC.

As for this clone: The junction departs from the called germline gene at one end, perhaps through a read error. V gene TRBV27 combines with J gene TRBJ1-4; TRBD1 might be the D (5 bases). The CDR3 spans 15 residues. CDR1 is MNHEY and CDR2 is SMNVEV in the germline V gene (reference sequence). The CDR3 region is CASRSTSGTIEKLFF. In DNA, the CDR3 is TGTGCCAGCAGGTCTACCTCGGGGACTATTGAAAAACTGTTTTTT.

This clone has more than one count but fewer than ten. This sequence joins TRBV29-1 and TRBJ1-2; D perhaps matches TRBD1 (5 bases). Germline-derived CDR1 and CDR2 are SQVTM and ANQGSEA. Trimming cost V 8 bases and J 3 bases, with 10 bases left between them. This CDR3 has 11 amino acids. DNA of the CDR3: TGCAGCTCCAGGGTTGACTATGGCTACACCTTC. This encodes CSSRVDYGYTF.

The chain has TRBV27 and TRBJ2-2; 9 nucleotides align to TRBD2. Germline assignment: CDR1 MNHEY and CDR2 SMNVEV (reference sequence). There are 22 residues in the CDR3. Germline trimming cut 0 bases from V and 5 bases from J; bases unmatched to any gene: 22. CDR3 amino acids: CASSLSPLRASGAGLVTGELFF. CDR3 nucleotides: TGTGCCAGCAGTTTATCCCCCCTGAGAGCTAGCGGGGCTGGCCTCGTTACCGGGGAGCTGTTTTTT.